Described below is a single TCR beta chain sequence and its context. The data were taken from a study of blood T cell repertoires in COVID-19. Across the whole study: Samples came from the United States, Italy and Spain, spanning acute and convalescent COVID-19.

Participant age was roughly 18 to 90 years, and participants resided in 25 or so US areas. Either two negative PCRs, clearance, or symptom resolution qualified Cohort 3 donors as recovered. Authors' data handling: Reference gene primer amplification gave estimated nucleated cell counts. Sequencing was performed with immunoSEQ multiplex PCR; in TCRdb, only in-frame clones are kept and a portion is missing. V and J calls and clone size are those listed in that table; D and trimming were worked out from the DNA. The table lists hundreds of thousands of clones, approximately 90% of them singletons, with 3.5% to 5% in the top ten. This clonotype was sampled from a man aged 25 to 45 who had recovered from COVID-19. The sample comprised PBMCs or T cells enriched from blood (not recorded which).

For the CDR3, the DNA is TGTGCCAGCAGCCCGGACACCATGAACACTGAAGCTTTCTTT. It is translated as CASSPDTMNTEAFF. The genes are TRBV5-4 and TRBJ1-1; weak D call: TRBD1 (5 bases). Between the trimmed V and J ends, which lost 4 bases and 0 bases, there was a span of 10 bases. Germline V CDR1 and CDR2: SGHNT, YYREEE (reference sequence). The length of the CDR3 is 14 residues.